One sample yielded the 19 T cell receptor beta chains listed below, sequenced in a study of vaccination effects on CD4 cells after COVID-19. Having been cultured for roughly 11 days, the cells underwent CD4+ T cell isolation. Which antigens these TCRs recognize remains unknown. The assay was immunoSEQ multiplex PCR, and TCRdb's table has in-frame clones only and misses some. Seen here are under 60,000 clones, around 67% observed once, and the top ten hold about 5%. The specimen comprised CD4+ T cells from PBMCs cultured without peptide, sampled before COVID-19 vaccination. The receptors come from a human donor who received a COVID-19 vaccine.

The V call is TRBV28, the J call TRBJ1-5; weak D call: TRBD1 (6 bases). The CDR3 loop spans 17 amino acids. V was cut by 5 bases and J by 3 bases, with 20 bases left in between. The germline gives CDR1 MDHEN, CDR2 SYDVKM. CDR3 in amino acids: CASSLRRGAPNNQPQHF. The CDR3 nucleotides are TGTGCCAGCAGTCTCCGTCGGGGGGCGCCAAACAATCAGCCCCAGCATTTT.

The V and J genes are TRBV27 and TRBJ1-5; a weak D match, TRBD1 (6 bases). This CDR3 comprises 15 residues. The germline gives CDR1 MNHEY, CDR2 SMNVEV (reference sequence). With 0 bases removed from V and 3 bases from J, the gap between germline ends came to 9 bases. The CDR3 coding sequence is TGTGCCAGCAGTTTATCTAGGACAGACAATCAGCCCCAGCATTTT. This translates into CASSLSRTDNQPQHF.

This sequence joins TRBV20-1 and TRBJ2-7; the match to TRBD1 covers 9 bases. V lost 3 bases, J lost 3 bases, and 9 bases stayed unmatched. The CDR3 consists of 15 residues. Germline V lookup: CDR1 DFQATT, CDR2 SNEGSKA (reference sequence). CDR3 protein: CSASTPTGGGYEQYF. CDR3 DNA sequence: TGCAGTGCTAGTACCCCGACAGGGGGTGGCTACGAGCAGTACTTC.

The rearrangement joins TRBV27 to TRBJ1-2, with 7 bases matching TRBD1. This CDR3 has 17 residues. Germline values: CDR1 MNHEY, CDR2 SMNVEV (reference sequence). V gave up 5 bases and J gave up 12 bases; unmatched junction bases: 24. CDR3 coding DNA: TGTGCCAGCAGTCCGTACCGGGACAGTCCTGTCAATCGGGGGGACACCTTC. Residues: CASSPYRDSPVNRGDTF.

The V call is TRBV7-9, the J call TRBJ1-1; D remains unclear. The CDR3 has 14 residues. V was cut by 4 bases and J by 1 base, with 10 bases left in between. Germline-derived CDR1 and CDR2 are SEHNR and FQNEAQ (reference sequence). As DNA, the CDR3 is TGTGCCAGCAGCTCGGACGGCGAGAACACTGAAGCTTTCTTT. Encoded protein: CASSSDGENTEAFF.

The chain carries TRBV19 and TRBJ1-2; D call uncertain. The CDR3 contains 17 residues. V lost 3 bases to trimming and J lost 2 bases, with 19 bases between them. Per germline, CDR1 LNHDA and CDR2 SQIVND (reference sequence). Here the CDR3 DNA reads TGTGCCAGTAGTATCGCTCGTACCGAGACATTCAACTATGGCTACACCTTC. Amino acids: CASSIARTETFNYGYTF.

A few counts support this clone. This chain joins TRBV28 and TRBJ1-2; 12 positions match TRBD1. This CDR3 is built from 14 residues. Losses at the gene ends were 8 bases for V and 2 bases for J; bases not matched to a gene: 3. Germline values: CDR1 MDHEN, CDR2 SYDVKM. The CDR3 region has the DNA TGTGCCAGCTGGGGACAGGGGGCAAACTATGGCTACACCTTC. Residues: CASWGQGANYGYTF.

The chain is built from TRBV18 and TRBJ1-6, with D unclear. Looked up from germline, CDR1 is KGHSH and CDR2 is LQKENI. CDR3 length equals 15 residues. Deletions cut 1 base from V and 6 bases from J, with 10 bases between. The CDR3 sequence: CASSPQGTGNSPLHF. The CDR3 region has the DNA TGTGCCAGCTCACCACAGGGTACGGGTAATTCACCCCTCCACTTT.

The chain has TRBV28 and TRBJ2-1; 12 bases are shared with TRBD1. In germline, CDR1 is MDHEN, CDR2 SYDVKM. Trimming removed 8 bases from V and 7 bases from J; junction bases left unmatched: 15. This CDR3 contains 17 residues. CDR3 region: CASSPPPGQGALNEQFF. The CDR3 region has the DNA TGTGCCAGCTCCCCCCCTCCGGGACAGGGGGCGTTAAATGAGCAGTTCTTC.

V and J are TRBV3-1 (or the pseudogene TRBV3-2) and TRBJ1-3; no clear D gene. Trimming took off 1 base at V and 0 bases at J, with 10 bases between the two ends. CDR1 is LGHDT and CDR2 is YNNKEL in the germline V gene (reference sequence). The CDR3 totals 16 residues. CDR3 nucleotides: TGTGCCAGCAGCCAAGGTACGGTTCGCTCTGGAAACACCATATATTTT. Translated: CASSQGTVRSGNTIYF.

The chain joins TRBV7-9 to TRBJ1-4; D gene ambiguous. V was shortened by 1 base and J by 3 bases, with 9 bases between the two germline ends. The CDR3 contains 15 residues. Per the germline V gene, CDR1 is SEHNR and CDR2 is FQNEAQ (reference sequence). In DNA, the CDR3 is TGTGCCAGCAGCTTAGGTGGGCTGTCTAATGAAAAACTGTTTTTT. This sequence encodes CASSLGGLSNEKLFF.

This clone occurred a few times. The chain employs TRBV25-1 and TRBJ1-2, with 7 bases matching TRBD1. Germline V CDR1 and CDR2: MGHDK, SYGVNS. Trimming removed 3 bases from V and 6 bases from J; junction bases left unmatched: 10. The CDR3 consists of 15 residues. CDR3 sequence reads: CASSDWRGRRNGYTF. In nucleotides, the CDR3 is TGTGCCAGCAGTGATTGGAGGGGGCGAAGAAATGGCTACACCTTC.

V gene TRBV6-4 combines with J gene TRBJ2-1; TRBD2 matches 8 bases. The CDR3 covers 14 residues. Looked up from germline, CDR1 is MRHNA and CDR2 is SNTAGT. Trimming cost V 6 bases and J 6 bases; bases outside gene matches: 7. For the CDR3, the DNA is TGTGCCAGCAGCGCAGGGACTAGGGCCAATGAGCAGTTCTTC. Protein sequence: CASSAGTRANEQFF.

V gene TRBV11-3 combines with J gene TRBJ1-1, with 7 bases aligning to TRBD1. Germline V gives CDR1 SGHNT, CDR2 YENEEA. The length of the CDR3 is 14 residues. Trimming removed 5 bases from V and 3 bases from J; junction bases left unmatched: 6. The CDR3 bases are TGTGCCAGCAGCAACAGGGGAGGGGACACTGAAGCTTTCTTT. Encoded protein: CASSNRGGDTEAFF. The variable domain in full, completed from reference TRBV11-3 and TRBJ1-1, reads EAGVVQSPRYKIIEKKQPVAFWCNPISGHNTLYWYLQNLGQGPELLIRYENEEAVDDSQLPKDRFSAERLKGVDSTLKIQPAELGDSAVYLCASSNRGGDTEAFFGQGTRLTVV.

V and J are TRBV19 and TRBJ1-6; tentative D call: TRBD1 (5 bases). The CDR3 runs 14 residues. With 3 bases removed from V and 10 bases from J, the gap between germline ends came to 13 bases. Germline V gives CDR1 LNHDA, CDR2 SQIVND (reference sequence). CDR3 loop: CASSIHQGTSPLHF. CDR3 DNA: TGTGCCAGTAGTATTCATCAGGGCACCTCACCCCTCCACTTT.

The V gene is TRBV2, the J gene TRBJ1-1, with 7 bases identical to TRBD1. Germline values: CDR1 SNHLY, CDR2 FYNNEI. The CDR3 runs to 15 residues. V was pared by 6 bases and J by 1 base, with 8 bases of the junction left unmatched. The chain's CDR3 is CASRRDRVGNTEAFF. CDR3 nucleotide sequence: TGTGCCAGCAGGAGAGACAGGGTGGGGAACACTGAAGCTTTCTTT.

This sequence joins TRBV5-1 and TRBJ1-4, with a tentative D call TRBD1 (5 bases). CDR1 SGHRS and CDR2 YFSETQ come from the germline V gene. Between the trimmed V and J ends, which lost 4 bases and 5 bases, there was a span of 15 bases. The CDR3 is 15 residues long. The DNA for the CDR3 is TGCGCCAGCAGCAAGGATCGGGGGAGAAATGAAAAACTGTTTTTT. Its protein product is CASSKDRGRNEKLFF.

This rearrangement joins TRBV27 to TRBJ1-1, with TRBD1 as a possible D gene (5 bases). Trimming shortened V by 5 bases and J by 3 bases, and 10 bases separated the two germline ends. From germline, CDR1 is MNHEY and CDR2 SMNVEV (reference sequence). CDR3 length: 13 residues. The CDR3, as DNA: TGTGCCAGCAGTATTAGGGGCTACACTGAAGCTTTCTTT. Translation gives CASSIRGYTEAFF.

V is TRBV24-1 and J is TRBJ2-5; the D gene could be TRBD1 or TRBD2 (6 bases each). The germline V and J ends were trimmed by 5 bases and 5 bases, with 17 bases remaining between them. The germline V gene has CDR1 KGHDR and CDR2 SFDVKD. CDR3 length equals 15 residues. Here the CDR3 DNA reads TGTGCCACCAGTGCGGGGGCCAGGGTGGGGGAGACCCAGTACTTC. Protein: CATSAGARVGETQYF.